This T cell receptor beta chain was sequenced in a study of blood T cells in healthy people across ages. The CDR3 has 12 residues. The germline V gene has CDR1 MNHEY and CDR2 SVGEGT. Trimming took 5 bases from V and 7 from J, leaving 12 bases between them. A second PCR of about 7 to 12 cycles used a sample-barcoded 5' primer and a J-beta primer mix. TCRdb redid the calling of the 5' RACE reads with MiXCR, one entry per CDR3 protein. This table holds some 1.8 million distinct CDR3 sequences, around 42% found once. This chain links TRBV6-2 or TRBV6-3 with TRBJ2-7, with D uncertain. The sequenced sample was blood. The sequence was obtained from a human donor in good health. This CDR3 reads CASSLAMGEQYF. DNA of the CDR3: TGTGCCAGCAGTCTCGCCATGGGAGAGCAGTACTTC.